This paragraph covers one T cell receptor beta chain sequence. This sample was taken from a study of blood T cell repertoires in COVID-19. Study overall: PBMCs, B-cell-depleted T cells, or T cells were the source of the cDNA or gDNA that made up the material.

Some clones are missing from TCRdb's copy, which holds only in-frame ones; the method was immunoSEQ multiplex PCR. The table shows more than 70,000 clones, with roughly nine tenths occurring only once. Germline CDR1 reads SEHNR; CDR2 reads FQNEAQ (reference sequence). There are 15 residues in the CDR3. Trimming left V 2 bases short and J 2 bases short, with 10 bases between. Sequencing was carried out using peripheral blood. The chain uses TRBV7-9 and TRBJ1-5, with D maybe TRBD1 (6 bases). The clonotype originates from a woman between 50 and 59 years old with active or convalescent COVID-19. DNA for the CDR3: TGTGCCAGCAGCTTAAACAGGGCTGGCAATCAGCCCCAGCATTTT. It codes for CASSLNRAGNQPQHF.